This T cell receptor (beta chain) is drawn from a study of blood T cell repertoires in COVID-19. Study overall: PBMCs, B-cell-depleted T cells, or T cells were the source of the cDNA or gDNA that made up the material.

CDR1 is SEHNR and CDR2 is FQNEAQ in the germline V gene (reference sequence). V was pared by 3 bases and J by 9 bases, with 9 bases between. The CDR3 covers 13 residues. In the study's own analysis: Counts of nucleated cells, estimated from reference gene primer amplification, were obtained. Sequenced by immunoSEQ multiplex PCR; TCRdb stores in-frame clones only, minus some. V and J calls and clone size are given by that table; D and trimming were obtained from the DNA. The repertoire has 180,000 or so clones, about 86% of them found once; the top ten carry roughly 3.7%. The genes are TRBV7-9 and TRBJ1-6, with a tentative D call TRBD1 (5 bases). The sequence was collected from a man in his late teens or twenties with active or convalescent COVID-19. What was sequenced was peripheral blood. CDR3 DNA: TGTGCCAGCAGCTTGGGGGGGAGTTCACCCCTCCACTTT. This translates into CASSLGGSSPLHF.